This T cell receptor (beta chain) was identified during a study of blood T cells in healthy people across ages. In the study overall: Template switching caught about one barcoded beta molecule for each two T cells. Points from the study as a whole: In older individuals, TCR beta diversity per million T cells was lower, falling roughly linearly with age.

Each sample gave at least 7 million isolated PBMCs. Combining a sample-barcoded 5' primer with a J-beta primer mix, a second PCR ran for roughly 7 to 12 cycles. Every single cDNA molecule received a tag from a template-switch adaptor with 12 random nucleotides. From the 5' RACE reads, TCRdb called clonotypes with MiXCR, one entry per CDR3 protein. The sample comprises about 2 million distinct CDR3 sequences, less than 50% of which are singletons, and approximately 2.1% rests with the top ten. The CDR3 consists of 13 residues. The junction had 3 bases not matched to a gene; V was cut back by 3 bases and J by 5 bases. The germline CDR1 and CDR2 sequences are SQVTM and ANQGSEA. This clonotype was seen a few times. Its matching antigen is unknown.

V usage is TRBV29-1 and J usage is TRBJ2-7; 11 nucleotides line up with TRBD2. This receptor was identified in a woman aged 40-49 years in good health. Source material: blood. The DNA for the CDR3 is TGCAGCGTTGAGGGACTAGCGGCTAACGAGCAGTACTTC. Protein sequence: CSVEGLAANEQYF.